This is a list of T cell receptor beta chains from one sample in a study of metastatic and nonmetastatic thyroid tumors. TCRdb re-clonotyped the PCR reads through MiXCR. The sample comprises more than 9,000 clones, around 30% of which are singletons, and 10% rests with the top ten. The sequencing sample was made of tumor tissue. The receptors derive from a male donor with papillary thyroid cancer or a benign thyroid nodule (not recorded which). Some clones in this sample may be carry-over from other donors' samples. Both conserved end residues are part of each CDR3. The D gene is left open where the match is weak. The size field is filled for only some rows; it gives once, few, many or a size class.

D gene	clone size	CDR3 length	J gene	V gene	CDR3 protein	CDR3 DNA
NA	NA	15	TRBJ2-6	TRBV5-1	CASSWQDSGANVLTF	TGCGCCAGCAGCTGGCAGGACTCTGGGGCCAACGTCCTGACTTTC
TRBD2	large	16	TRBJ2-7	TRBV7-8	CASSSSRGLAGAEQYF	TGTGCCAGCAGTTCTTCCCGAGGCCTAGCGGGGGCCGAGCAGTACTTC
TRBD2	NA	16	TRBJ2-7	TRBV4-1	CASSQDLGTSGYEQYF	TGCGCCAGCAGCCAAGACTTGGGGACTAGCGGCTACGAGCAGTACTTC
NA	NA	12	TRBJ2-7	TRBV11-3	CASSLSGYEQYF	TGTGCCAGCAGCTTAAGTGGCTACGAGCAGTACTTC
TRBD1	NA	15	TRBJ1-6	TRBV5-1	CASCLAGQNNSPLHF	TGCGCCAGCTGCCTCGCGGGACAGAATAATTCACCCCTCCACTTT
NA	NA	14	TRBJ1-3	TRBV9	CASSMRGAGNTIYF	TGTGCCAGCAGCATGCGCGGGGCTGGAAACACCATATATTTT
NA	medium-sized	15	TRBJ1-1	TRBV2	CASTLLAGLNTEAFF	TGTGCCAGCACACTGTTGGCAGGCCTGAACACTGAAGCTTTCTTT
TRBD1	many	13	TRBJ1-2	TRBV30	CACGQGTSYGYTF	TGTGCCTGTGGACAGGGGACCTCCTATGGCTACACCTTC
NA	medium-sized	15	TRBJ2-7	TRBV6-1	CASSDLKGSSYEQYF	TGTGCCAGCAGTGATCTCAAGGGTAGCTCCTACGAGCAGTACTTC
NA	many	13	TRBJ2-7	TRBV29-1	CSFSRGDIHEQYF	TGCAGCTTTAGCAGGGGCGACATCCACGAGCAGTACTTC
NA	NA	14	TRBJ1-2	TRBV7-8	CASSFELFSSLRTF	TGTGCCAGCAGTTTTGAGTTGTTTTCCTCGCTACGCACCTTC
NA	NA	13	TRBJ2-1	TRBV2	CAGLRDPRNEQFF	TGTGCCGGACTAAGGGACCCTAGGAATGAGCAGTTCTTC
NA	medium-sized	14	TRBJ1-5	TRBV30	CAWSVQGGGQPQHF	TGTGCCTGGAGTGTACAGGGAGGAGGTCAGCCCCAGCATTTT
TRBD2	NA	14	TRBJ2-1	TRBV20-1	CSATIAGGLDEQFF	TGCAGTGCTACAATAGCGGGAGGGTTGGATGAGCAGTTCTTC
TRBD1	few	13	TRBJ2-1	TRBV28	CASHMGQVHEQFF	TGTGCCAGCCACATGGGACAGGTGCATGAGCAGTTCTTC
NA	once	12	TRBJ2-5	TRBV30	CAWGRIVETQYF	TGTGCCTGGGGTCGCATAGTAGAGACCCAGTACTTC
NA	few	14	TRBJ2-2	TRBV29-1	CSVEDSSSTGELFF	TGCAGCGTTGAGGACTCCTCGAGCACCGGGGAGCTGTTTTTT
NA	few	14	TRBJ2-7	TRBV11-3	CASSSYRAAYEQYF	TGTGCCAGCAGCTCGTACAGGGCCGCCTACGAGCAGTACTTC
NA	few	14	TRBJ2-1	TRBV30	CAWSVLASYNEQFF	TGTGCCTGGAGTGTACTCGCGTCCTACAATGAGCAGTTCTTC
NA	medium-sized	14	TRBJ1-1	TRBV12-3/TRBV12-4	CASRSARANTEAFF	TGTGCCAGCAGATCAGCCAGGGCGAACACTGAAGCTTTCTTT
NA	many	15	TRBJ2-3	TRBV5-6	CASTSAKGHADTQYF	TGTGCCAGCACCTCTGCCAAAGGGCACGCAGATACGCAGTATTTT
NA	NA	12	TRBJ2-7	TRBV28	CASGNPAYEQYF	TGTGCCAGCGGGAACCCGGCCTACGAGCAGTACTTC
NA	NA	16	TRBJ1-3	TRBV5-1	CASSLGRDGRGNTIYF	TGCGCCAGCAGCTTGGGCCGGGACGGTCGCGGAAACACCATATATTTT
NA	medium-sized	14	TRBJ1-5	TRBV20-1	CSARVTQGPQPQHF	TGCAGTGCTAGAGTAACGCAGGGACCTCAGCCCCAGCATTTT
NA	few	17	TRBJ2-2	TRBV6-6	CASSSLFRSSDTGELFF	TGTGCCAGCAGCTCCCTATTTAGAAGTAGCGACACCGGGGAGCTGTTTTTT
NA	many	16	TRBJ2-3	TRBV19	CASSPQGRRGEDTQYF	TGTGCCAGTAGTCCCCAGGGGCGGCGCGGGGAGGATACGCAGTATTTT
NA	NA	13	TRBJ1-2	TRBV20-1	CSAYRPVNYGYTF	TGCAGTGCTTACCGACCGGTTAACTATGGCTACACCTTC
NA	few	16	TRBJ1-5	TRBV6-2/TRBV6-3	CASSYLGQDSNQPQHF	TGTGCCAGCAGTTACTTAGGGCAGGATAGCAATCAGCCCCAGCATTTT
NA	few	13	TRBJ1-2	TRBV12-3/TRBV12-4	CASSLGGTYGYTF	TGTGCCAGCAGTTTGGGGGGGACATATGGCTACACCTTC
NA	many	16	TRBJ2-1	TRBV20-1	CSARTTGARGDNEQFF	TGCAGTGCTAGAACCACAGGGGCCCGGGGGGACAATGAGCAGTTCTTC
NA	medium-sized	15	TRBJ2-1	TRBV5-1	CASSLAPQTYNEQFF	TGCGCCAGCAGCTTGGCCCCCCAGACTTACAATGAGCAGTTCTTC
NA	few	14	TRBJ2-1	TRBV12-3/TRBV12-4	CASSIKVRYNEQFF	TGTGCCAGCAGTATAAAGGTCCGCTACAATGAGCAGTTCTTC
TRBD2	NA	16	TRBJ2-1	TRBV11-1	CASKGAGGLMNNEQFF	TGTGCCAGCAAAGGGGCGGGAGGCTTGATGAACAATGAGCAGTTCTTC
TRBD2	NA	20	TRBJ2-6	TRBV2	CASSDLVVLAGVSGANVLTF	TGTGCCAGCAGTGATCTGGTAGTGCTAGCGGGAGTGTCTGGGGCCAACGTCCTGACTTTC
TRBD2	many	17	TRBJ2-7	TRBV29-1	CSVEGVTASGFSYEQYF	TGCAGCGTTGAAGGAGTCACAGCTAGCGGATTCTCCTACGAGCAGTACTTC
NA	few	14	TRBJ1-3	TRBV7-8	CASSLGVSGNTIYF	TGTGCCAGCAGCTTAGGGGTCTCTGGAAACACCATATATTTT
TRBD2	few	16	TRBJ2-7	TRBV6-1	CASSESFGTSGSQQYF	TGTGCCAGCAGTGAATCTTTTGGAACTAGCGGGTCACAGCAGTACTTC
NA	many	16	TRBJ2-7	TRBV6-1	CASSELDSLTTYEQYF	TGTGCCAGCAGTGAACTGGACAGCTTAACCACCTACGAGCAGTACTTC
NA	NA	13	TRBJ2-1	TRBV4-1	CASSRNRGAEQFF	TGCGCCAGCAGCCGGAACCGGGGCGCGGAGCAGTTCTTC
NA	few	12	TRBJ2-2	TRBV7-9	CAQGLDSGELFF	TGTGCCCAAGGTTTAGATTCCGGGGAGCTGTTTTTT
NA	many	11	TRBJ2-3	TRBV29-1	CSIQGGDTQYF	TGCAGCATACAGGGAGGTGATACGCAGTATTTT
TRBD2	NA	15	TRBJ2-5	TRBV5-4	CASGLILAGQETQYF	TGTGCCAGCGGCTTGATCCTAGCGGGTCAAGAGACCCAGTACTTC
TRBD2	many	19	TRBJ2-2	TRBV7-9	CASSPRFLAGGRDTGELFF	TGTGCCAGCAGCCCAAGGTTCCTAGCGGGAGGGCGAGACACCGGGGAGCTGTTTTTT
TRBD2	many	16	TRBJ2-3	TRBV11-2	CASSSGSGRALDTQYF	TGTGCCAGCAGCTCTGGGAGCGGGAGGGCCTTAGATACGCAGTATTTT
TRBD1	NA	17	TRBJ2-7	TRBV27	CASSTPSTGGALGEQYF	TGTGCCAGCAGTACACCCTCGACAGGGGGCGCTTTGGGTGAGCAGTACTTC
NA	medium-sized	13	TRBJ1-1	TRBV12-3/TRBV12-4	CASSSQANTEAFF	TGTGCCAGCAGTTCGCAAGCGAACACTGAAGCTTTCTTT
NA	NA	16	TRBJ2-1	TRBV11-1	CASSPKSTLKANEQFF	TGTGCCAGCAGCCCTAAGAGCACATTGAAGGCCAATGAGCAGTTCTTC
TRBD2	NA	15	TRBJ2-2	TRBV7-9	CASSLVGRLSGELFF	TGTGCCAGCAGCTTAGTCGGGAGGCTGTCCGGGGAGCTGTTTTTT
TRBD1	NA	13	TRBJ2-2	TRBV20-1	CSAWDSNTWGLFF	TGCAGTGCTTGGGACAGCAACACCTGGGGGCTGTTTTTT